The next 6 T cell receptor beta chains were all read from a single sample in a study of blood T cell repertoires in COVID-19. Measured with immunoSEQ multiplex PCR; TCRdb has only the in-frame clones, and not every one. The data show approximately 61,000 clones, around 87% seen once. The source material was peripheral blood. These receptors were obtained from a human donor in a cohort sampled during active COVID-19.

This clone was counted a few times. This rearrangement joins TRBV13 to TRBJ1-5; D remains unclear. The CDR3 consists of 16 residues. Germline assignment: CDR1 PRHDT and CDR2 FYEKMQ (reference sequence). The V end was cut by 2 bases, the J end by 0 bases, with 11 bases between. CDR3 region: CASSLRGRYSNQPQHF. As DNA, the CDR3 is TGTGCCAGCAGCTTAAGAGGGCGGTATAGCAATCAGCCCCAGCATTTT. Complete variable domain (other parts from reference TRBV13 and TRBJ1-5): AAGVIQSPRHLIKEKRETATLKCYPIPRHDTVYWYQQGPGQDPQFLISFYEKMQSDKGSIPDRFSAQQFSDYHSELNMSSLELGDSALYFCASSLRGRYSNQPQHFGDGTRLSIL.

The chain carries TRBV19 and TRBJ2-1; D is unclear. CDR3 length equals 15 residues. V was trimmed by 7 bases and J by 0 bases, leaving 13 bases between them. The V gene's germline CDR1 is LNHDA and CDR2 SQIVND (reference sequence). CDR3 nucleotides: TGTGCCAGTACCCGTTCTTCCCGCTCCTACAATGAGCAGTTCTTC. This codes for CASTRSSRSYNEQFF.

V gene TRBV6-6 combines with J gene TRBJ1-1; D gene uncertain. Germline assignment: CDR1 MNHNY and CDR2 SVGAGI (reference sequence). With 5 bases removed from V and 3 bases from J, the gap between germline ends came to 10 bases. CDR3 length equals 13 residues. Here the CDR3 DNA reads TGTGCCAGCAGTAATGCTAGGCACACTGAAGCTTTCTTT. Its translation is CASSNARHTEAFF.

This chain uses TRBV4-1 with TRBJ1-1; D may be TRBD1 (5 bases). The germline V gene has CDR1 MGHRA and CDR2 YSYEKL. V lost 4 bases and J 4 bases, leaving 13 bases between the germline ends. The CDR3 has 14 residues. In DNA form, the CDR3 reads TGCGCCAGCAGCCTCCTGGGGGAGGGCACTGAAGCTTTCTTT. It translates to CASSLLGEGTEAFF.

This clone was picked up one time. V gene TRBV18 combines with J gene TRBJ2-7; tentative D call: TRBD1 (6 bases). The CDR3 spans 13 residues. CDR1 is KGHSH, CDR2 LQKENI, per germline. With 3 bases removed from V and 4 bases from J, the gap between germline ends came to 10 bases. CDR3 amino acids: CASSPVDSYEQYF. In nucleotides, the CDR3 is TGTGCCAGCTCACCGGTGGACAGTTACGAGCAGTACTTC.

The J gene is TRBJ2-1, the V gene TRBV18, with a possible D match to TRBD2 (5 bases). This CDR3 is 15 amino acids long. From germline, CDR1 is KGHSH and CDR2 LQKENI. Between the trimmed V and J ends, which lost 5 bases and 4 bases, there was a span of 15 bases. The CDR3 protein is CASSSSGGEYNEQFF. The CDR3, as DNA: TGTGCCAGCTCATCATCCGGTGGGGAGTACAATGAGCAGTTCTTC.